This record covers a single T cell receptor beta chain. Its antigen remains unidentified. The CDR3 covers 15 residues. Germline V gene sequence: CDR1 MNHEY, CDR2 SVGEGT. With 1 base removed from V and 0 bases from J, the gap between germline ends came to 10 bases. Presence of unique molecular identifiers characterized the TCR beta cDNA libraries. TCRdb independently ran MiXCR on the PCR reads; one entry per CDR3 protein. The sample lists over 700,000 distinct CDR3 sequences; 30% were seen once. This record comes from a study of post-analysis software for immune sequencing data. Study-wide results and caveats: Patients with multiple sclerosis recorded significantly lower normalized Chao1 diversity than controls, the study found. The study found TRBV5-6, TRBV5-1 and TRBV20-1 among five TRBV segments more frequent in patients than controls.

The chain has TRBV6-2 or TRBV6-3 and TRBJ2-7; D is unresolved. The sample taken for sequencing was blood. The TCR sequence derives from a girl aged 10-17 years with multiple sclerosis. CDR3 nucleotide sequence: TGTGCCAGCAGTTACTTGCGGACGGGCTCCTACGAGCAGTACTTC. Amino acids: CASSYLRTGSYEQYF.